This TCR beta chain was captured in a study of blood T cell repertoires in COVID-19. Study context: Samples representing acute and convalescent COVID-19 were sourced from the United States, Italy and Spain. PBMCs, B-cell-depleted T cells, or T cells provided the cDNA or gDNA that made up the material.

Using immunoSEQ multiplex PCR, the repertoire was profiled, and TCRdb retains in-frame clones only, with some absent. The table includes under 200,000 clones, roughly 85% detected once. Trimming at V came to 4 bases and at J to 9 bases, leaving 15 bases not matched to a gene. In germline, CDR1 is KGHSH, CDR2 LQKENI. This CDR3 has 16 residues. The sample was PBMCs or T cells enriched from blood (not recorded which). The rearrangement links TRBV18 to TRBJ2-4; the match to TRBD2 covers 7 bases. This receptor was identified in a woman between 70 and 85 years old in a cohort exposed to, infected with or recovered from COVID-19 (not recorded which). As DNA, the CDR3 is TGTGCCAGCTCACAGGCCGGGCGGGAGAGTATTGGCATTCAGTACTTC. Its translation is CASSQAGRESIGIQYF.